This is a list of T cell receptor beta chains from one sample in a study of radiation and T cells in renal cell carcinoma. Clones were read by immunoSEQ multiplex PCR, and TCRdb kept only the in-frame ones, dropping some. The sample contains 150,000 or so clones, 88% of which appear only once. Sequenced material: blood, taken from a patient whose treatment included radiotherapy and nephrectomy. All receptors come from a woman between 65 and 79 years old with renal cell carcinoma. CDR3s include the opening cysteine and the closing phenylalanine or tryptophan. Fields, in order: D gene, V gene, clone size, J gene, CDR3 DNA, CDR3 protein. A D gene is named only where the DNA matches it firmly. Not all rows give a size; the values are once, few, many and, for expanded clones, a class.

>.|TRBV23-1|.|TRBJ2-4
TGCGCCAGCAGTCAATCGACCTTTGCACAAAACATTCAGTACTTC
CASSQSTFAQNIQYF
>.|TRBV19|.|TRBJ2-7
TGTGCCAGTAGGGAGGGGGCAGCCTACGAGCAGTACTTC
CASREGAAYEQYF
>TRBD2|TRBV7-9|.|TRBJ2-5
TGTGCCAGCAGCCCTGGGACTAGCGGCGGAGAGACCCAGTACTTC
CASSPGTSGGETQYF
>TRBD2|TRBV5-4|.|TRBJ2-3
TGTGCCAGCAGCACCGGGACTAGCGGGGGGGCCACAGATACGCAGTATTTT
CASSTGTSGGATDTQYF
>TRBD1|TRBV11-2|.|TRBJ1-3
TGTGCCAGCAGCCAGACAGGGGCTGGAAACACCATATATTTT
CASSQTGAGNTIYF
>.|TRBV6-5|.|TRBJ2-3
TGTGCCAGCAGTAATACGCAGTATTTT
CASSNTQYF
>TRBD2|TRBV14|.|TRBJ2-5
TGTGCCAGCAGCCCCGGGAGGCGGGTACAAGAGACCCAGTACTTC
CASSPGRRVQETQYF
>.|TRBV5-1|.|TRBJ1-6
TGCGCCAGCAGCTTGGCTGGACAAGGGAATTCACCCCTCCACTTT
CASSLAGQGNSPLHF
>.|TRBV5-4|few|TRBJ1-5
TGTGCCAGCAGCTTGGGTCCGGGGCCGATCGGGCAGCCCCAGCATTTT
CASSLGPGPIGQPQHF
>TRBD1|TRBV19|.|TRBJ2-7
TGTGCCAGTAGTATGGTCGACAGGGGTGGCGAGCAGTACTTC
CASSMVDRGGEQYF
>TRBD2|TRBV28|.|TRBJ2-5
TGTGCCAGCAGTCCCCTTTGGGGGGGGGAGACCCAGTACTTC
CASSPLWGGETQYF
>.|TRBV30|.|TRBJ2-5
TGTGCCTGGAGTGTTGGACTCTCAACTGGGGAGACCCAGTACTTC
CAWSVGLSTGETQYF
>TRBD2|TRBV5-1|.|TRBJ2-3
TGCGCCAGCACCCCAGGCTTGAGCGGGGGGGGGTTTAGCACAGATACGCAGTATTTT
CASTPGLSGGGFSTDTQYF
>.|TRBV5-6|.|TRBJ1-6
TGTGCCAGCAGCTTGGCGGGGTCCTATAATTCACCCCTCCACTTT
CASSLAGSYNSPLHF
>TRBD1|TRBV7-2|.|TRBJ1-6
TGTGCCAGCAGCTCGGACAGGGGGTCTTATAATTCACCCCTCCACTTT
CASSSDRGSYNSPLHF
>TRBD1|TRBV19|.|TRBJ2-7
TGTGCCAGTAGTATTGGGACAGGGGTCAGGCACGAGCAGTACTTC
CASSIGTGVRHEQYF
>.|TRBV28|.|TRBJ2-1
TGTGCCAGCAGTATTGAGCCTCCTAGCACCGGTGAGCAGTTCTTC
CASSIEPPSTGEQFF
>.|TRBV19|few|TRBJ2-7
TGTGCCAGTAGTTTCCGGGACACCTTATCTGAGCAGTACTTC
CASSFRDTLSEQYF
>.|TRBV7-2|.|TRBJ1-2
TGTGCCAGCAGCCGGACAGAAACTAACTATGGCTACACCTTC
CASSRTETNYGYTF
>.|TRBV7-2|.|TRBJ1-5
TGTGCCAGCAGCTCATCCCTTAGGGGCAATCAGCCCCAGCATTTT
CASSSSLRGNQPQHF
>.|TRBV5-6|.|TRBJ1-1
TGTGCCAGCAGCTTGGCGGCGATAGAAGCTTTCTTT
CASSLAAIEAFF
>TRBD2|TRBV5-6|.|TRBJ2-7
TGTGCCAGCAGCTTCTCAGCGGGGGGCTACGAGCAGTACTTC
CASSFSAGGYEQYF
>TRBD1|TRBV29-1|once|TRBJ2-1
TGCAGCGTTGAGGTACGGGGACAGTCTTTTCTTGCCTACAATGAGCAGTTCTTC
CSVEVRGQSFLAYNEQFF
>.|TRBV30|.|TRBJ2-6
TGTGCCTTCAGTACCGGGACGGCGATCTCTGGGGCCAACGTCCTGACTTTC
CAFSTGTAISGANVLTF
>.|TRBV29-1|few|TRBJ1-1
TGCAGCCCCCGATGGGAAACTGAAGCTTTCTTT
CSPRWETEAFF
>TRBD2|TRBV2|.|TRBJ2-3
TGTGCCAGCAGTGAGTGGGGGGGTAGCACAGATACGCAGTATTTT
CASSEWGGSTDTQYF
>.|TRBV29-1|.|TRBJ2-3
TGCAGCGTCTACTTCTTGGGCACAGATACGCAGTATTTT
CSVYFLGTDTQYF
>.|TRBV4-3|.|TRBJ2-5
TGCGCCAGCAGCCCGGCCTTTCGACAACAAGAGACCCAGTACTTC
CASSPAFRQQETQYF
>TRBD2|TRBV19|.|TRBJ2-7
TGTGCCAGTAGTCGGGCGGGGGACCGCTACGAGCAGTACTTC
CASSRAGDRYEQYF
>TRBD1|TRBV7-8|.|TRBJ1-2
TGTGCCAGCAGCTTGGAGGACAGGGGTGATGGCTACACCTTC
CASSLEDRGDGYTF
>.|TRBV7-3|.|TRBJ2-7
TGTGCCAGCAGCTTAACCCTGAAGGGAGGCGAGCAGTACTTC
CASSLTLKGGEQYF
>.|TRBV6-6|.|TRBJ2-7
TGTGCCAGCAGCCTGGGACCAGGCTACGAGCAGTACTTC
CASSLGPGYEQYF
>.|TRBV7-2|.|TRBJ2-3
TGTGCCAGCAGCTTAGACAGGGTGAGCACAGATACGCAGTATTTT
CASSLDRVSTDTQYF
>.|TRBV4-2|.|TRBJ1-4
TGTGCCAGCAGCCAAGGTGGGGGAACGGATGAAAAACTGTTTTTT
CASSQGGGTDEKLFF
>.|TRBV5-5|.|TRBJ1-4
TGTGCCAGCAGCAAGGGAGGGGCCAGGGGCGAAAAACTGTTTTTT
CASSKGGARGEKLFF
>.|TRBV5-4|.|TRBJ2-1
TGTGCCAGCAGCTTAGTTACAGGCGGGATGGAGCAGTTCTTC
CASSLVTGGMEQFF
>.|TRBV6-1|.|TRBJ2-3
TGTGCCAGCAGTGAAGGGCAGGGTGTGACAGATACGCAGTATTTT
CASSEGQGVTDTQYF
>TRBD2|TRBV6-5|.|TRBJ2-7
TGTGCCAGCAGTTCGTTAGCGGGGGTCCACCCCTACGAGCAGTACTTC
CASSSLAGVHPYEQYF
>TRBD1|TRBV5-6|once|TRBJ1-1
TGTGCCAGCAGCCGCCCTGGGGGACAGGGGGCTGAAGCTTTCTTT
CASSRPGGQGAEAFF
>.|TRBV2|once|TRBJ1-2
TGTGCCAGCAGTGAAGCGGGGAACTATGGCTACACCTTC
CASSEAGNYGYTF
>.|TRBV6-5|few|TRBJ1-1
TGTGCCAGCAGGTCAACCCAGGTCCTGAACACTGAAGCTTTCTTT
CASRSTQVLNTEAFF
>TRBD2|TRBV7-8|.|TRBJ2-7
TGTGCCAGCAGCCGGACTAGCGGGGGGTTTTCCTACGAGCAGTACTTC
CASSRTSGGFSYEQYF
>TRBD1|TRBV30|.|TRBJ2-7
TGTGCCTGGAGTGTGGCGGGACAGGGATACGAGCAGTACTTC
CAWSVAGQGYEQYF
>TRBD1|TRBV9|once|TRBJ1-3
TGTGCCAGCAGCGCGGAGGGGGCTAAAAACACCATATATTTT
CASSAEGAKNTIYF
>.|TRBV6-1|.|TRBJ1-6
TGTGCCAGCAGTGAAAGGGTGGAGTTTAGAGATTCACCCCTCCACTTT
CASSERVEFRDSPLHF
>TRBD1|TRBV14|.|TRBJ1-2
TGTGCCAGCAGCCAAGCCGGGACAGGGTGGAATGGCTACACCTTC
CASSQAGTGWNGYTF
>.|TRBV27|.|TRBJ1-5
TGTGCCAGCAACATGACAAGCCAGCCCCAGCATTTT
CASNMTSQPQHF
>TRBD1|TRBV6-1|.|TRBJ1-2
TGTGCCAGCAGTGATTGGAGGGGACAGGGAGGCTACACCTTC
CASSDWRGQGGYTF
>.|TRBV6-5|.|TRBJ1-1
TGTGCCAGCAGTTCCACCGTTACCCAGGTAGGAGCTTTCTTT
CASSSTVTQVGAFF
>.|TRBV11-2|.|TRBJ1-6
TGTGCCAGCACCGTAACAGGCTTACTCTCACCCCTCCACTTT
CASTVTGLLSPLHF
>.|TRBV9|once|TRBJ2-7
TGTGCCAGCAGCGTGTCCTCCTGGGGGTCCTACGAGCAGTACTTC
CASSVSSWGSYEQYF
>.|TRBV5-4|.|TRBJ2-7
TGTGCCAGCAGCTCTTTCACCGAGCAGTACTTC
CASSSFTEQYF
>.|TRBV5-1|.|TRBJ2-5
TGCGCCAGCAGCTTAGCTGACCAATACCAAGAGACCCAGTACTTC
CASSLADQYQETQYF
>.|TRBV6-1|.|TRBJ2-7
TGTGCCAGCAGTGGACATTTAACTCGGTACGAGCAGTACTTC
CASSGHLTRYEQYF
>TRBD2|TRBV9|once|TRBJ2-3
TGTGCCAGCAGCTTGCGGGGGGGCGGGACAGATACGCAGTATTTT
CASSLRGGGTDTQYF
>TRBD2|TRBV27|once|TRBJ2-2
TGTGCCAGCAGTTTAAGTCTAGCGGGGCAACCCACCGGGGAGCTGTTTTTT
CASSLSLAGQPTGELFF
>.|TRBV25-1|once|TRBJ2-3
TGTGCCAGCAGTGTGGCAGGGGGGGGAGATACGCAGTATTTT
CASSVAGGGDTQYF
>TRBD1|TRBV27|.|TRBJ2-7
TGTGCCAGCAAACTGACAGGGGCTAGCAACGAGCAGTACTTC
CASKLTGASNEQYF